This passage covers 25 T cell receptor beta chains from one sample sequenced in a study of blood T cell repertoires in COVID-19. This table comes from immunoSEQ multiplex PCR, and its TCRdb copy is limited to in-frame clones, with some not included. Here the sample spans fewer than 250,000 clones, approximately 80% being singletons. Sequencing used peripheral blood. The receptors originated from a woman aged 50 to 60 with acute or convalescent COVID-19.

The CDR3 DNA is TGTGCCAGCAGCTTACGGGGGGCGGGGGTTCATCCCACCTACACCTTC. This codes for CASSLRGAGVHPTYTF. V usage is TRBV11-2 and J usage is TRBJ1-2, with D perhaps TRBD1 (6 bases). CDR1 and CDR2 (germline): SGHAT, FQNNGV. The CDR3 loop spans 16 amino acids. Trimming removed 2 bases from V and 10 bases from J, with 23 bases in between.

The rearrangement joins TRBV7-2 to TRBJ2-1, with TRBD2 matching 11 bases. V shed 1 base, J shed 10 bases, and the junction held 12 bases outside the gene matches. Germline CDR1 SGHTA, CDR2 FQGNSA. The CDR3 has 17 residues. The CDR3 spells CASSLGQLAGAPAEQFF. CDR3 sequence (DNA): TGTGCCAGCAGCTTAGGTCAACTAGCGGGAGCCCCCGCCGAGCAGTTCTTC.

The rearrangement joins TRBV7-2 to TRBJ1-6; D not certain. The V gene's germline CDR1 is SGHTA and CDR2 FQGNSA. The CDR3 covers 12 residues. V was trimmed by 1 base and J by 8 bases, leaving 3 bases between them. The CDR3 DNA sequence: TGTGCCAGCAGCTTAGGAGATTCACCCCTCCACTTT. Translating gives CASSLGDSPLHF.

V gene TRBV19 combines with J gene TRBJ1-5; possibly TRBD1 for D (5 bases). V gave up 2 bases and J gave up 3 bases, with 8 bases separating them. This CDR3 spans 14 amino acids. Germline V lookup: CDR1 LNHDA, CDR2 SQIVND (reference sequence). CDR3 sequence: CASSITGDNQPQHF. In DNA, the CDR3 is TGTGCCAGTAGTATAACGGGGGACAATCAGCCCCAGCATTTT.

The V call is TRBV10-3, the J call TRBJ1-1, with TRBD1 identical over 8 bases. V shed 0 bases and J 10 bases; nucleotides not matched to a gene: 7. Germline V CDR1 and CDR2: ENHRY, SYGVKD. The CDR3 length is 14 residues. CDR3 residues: CAISESQGAIGAFF. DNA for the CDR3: TGTGCCATCAGTGAGTCTCAGGGGGCGATCGGAGCTTTCTTT.

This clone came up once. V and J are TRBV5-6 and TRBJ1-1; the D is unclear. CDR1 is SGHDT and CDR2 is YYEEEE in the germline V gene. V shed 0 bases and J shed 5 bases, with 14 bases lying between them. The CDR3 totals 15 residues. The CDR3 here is CASSLEFREGTEAFF. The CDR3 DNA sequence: TGTGCCAGCAGCTTGGAGTTCCGGGAAGGTACTGAAGCTTTCTTT.

The CDR3: CASSLVSGRAPDTQYF. CDR3 in DNA: TGCGCCAGCAGCTTGGTTAGCGGGAGGGCCCCAGATACGCAGTATTTT. The rearrangement links TRBV5-1 to TRBJ2-3, with TRBD2 matching 11 bases. This CDR3 comprises 16 residues. V lost 0 bases to trimming and J lost 4 bases; unmatched junction nucleotides: 4. CDR1 and CDR2 (germline): SGHRS, YFSETQ.

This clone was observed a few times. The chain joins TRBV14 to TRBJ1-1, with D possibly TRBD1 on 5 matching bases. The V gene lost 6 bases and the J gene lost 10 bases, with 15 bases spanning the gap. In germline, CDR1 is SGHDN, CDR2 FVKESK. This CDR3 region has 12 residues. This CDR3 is CASSSRGRGAFF. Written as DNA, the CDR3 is TGTGCCAGCAGTTCAAGGGGTCGAGGAGCTTTCTTT.

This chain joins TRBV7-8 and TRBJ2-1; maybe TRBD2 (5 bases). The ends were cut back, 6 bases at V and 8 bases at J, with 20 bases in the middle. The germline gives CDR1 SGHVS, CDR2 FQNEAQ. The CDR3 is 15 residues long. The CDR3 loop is CASSRVGNLYDEQFF. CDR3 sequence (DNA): TGTGCCAGCAGTCGAGTCGGGAACCTATATGATGAGCAGTTCTTC.

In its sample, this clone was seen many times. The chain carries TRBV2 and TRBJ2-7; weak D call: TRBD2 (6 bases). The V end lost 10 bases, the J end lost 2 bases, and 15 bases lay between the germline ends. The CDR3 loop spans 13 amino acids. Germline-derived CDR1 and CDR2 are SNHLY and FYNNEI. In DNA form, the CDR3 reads TGTGCCATCGAGACTAGTGGGACCTACGAGCAGTACTTC. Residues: CAIETSGTYEQYF.

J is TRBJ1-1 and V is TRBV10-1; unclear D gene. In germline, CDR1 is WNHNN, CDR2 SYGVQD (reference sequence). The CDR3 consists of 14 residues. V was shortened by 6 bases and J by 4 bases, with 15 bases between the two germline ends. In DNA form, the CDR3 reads TGCGCCAGCAGCGCAACCTTTAGCGGCACTGAAGCTTTCTTT. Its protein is CASSATFSGTEAFF.

The CDR3 coding sequence is TGTGCCAGCGAACAGGGGGCGCTTCCTGGCAATCAGCCCCAGCATTTT. It is translated as CASEQGALPGNQPQHF. V and J are TRBV6-6 and TRBJ1-5; 9 nucleotides line up with TRBD1. Germline values: CDR1 MNHNY, CDR2 SVGAGI (reference sequence). The V and J ends lost 8 bases and 2 bases, in that order; junction bases with no gene match: 10. The CDR3 totals 16 residues.

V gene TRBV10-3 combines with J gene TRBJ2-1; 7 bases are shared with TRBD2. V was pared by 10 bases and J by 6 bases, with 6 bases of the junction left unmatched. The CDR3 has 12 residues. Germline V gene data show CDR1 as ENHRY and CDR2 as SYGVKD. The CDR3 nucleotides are TGTGCCACGACATCGGGGGGCAATGAGCAGTTCTTC. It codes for CATTSGGNEQFF.

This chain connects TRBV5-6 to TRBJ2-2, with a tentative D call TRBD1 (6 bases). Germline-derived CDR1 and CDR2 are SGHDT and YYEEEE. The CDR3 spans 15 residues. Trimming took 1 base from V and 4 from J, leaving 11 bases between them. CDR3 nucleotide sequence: TGTGCCAGCAGCTTGAGGCCCAGGGGCACCGGGGAGCTGTTTTTT. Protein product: CASSLRPRGTGELFF.

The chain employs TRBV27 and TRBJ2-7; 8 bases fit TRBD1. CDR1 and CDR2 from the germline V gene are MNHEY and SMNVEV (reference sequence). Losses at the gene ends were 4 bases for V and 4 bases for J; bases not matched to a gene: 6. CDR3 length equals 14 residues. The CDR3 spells CASSSQGAGYEQYF. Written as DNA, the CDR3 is TGTGCCAGCAGTTCCCAGGGGGCAGGATACGAGCAGTACTTC.

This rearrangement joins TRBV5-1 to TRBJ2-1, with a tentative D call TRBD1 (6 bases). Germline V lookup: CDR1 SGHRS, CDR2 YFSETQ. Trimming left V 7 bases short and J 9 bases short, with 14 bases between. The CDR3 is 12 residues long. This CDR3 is CASAQGYGEQFF. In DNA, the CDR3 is TGCGCCAGCGCCCAGGGGTACGGTGAGCAGTTCTTC.

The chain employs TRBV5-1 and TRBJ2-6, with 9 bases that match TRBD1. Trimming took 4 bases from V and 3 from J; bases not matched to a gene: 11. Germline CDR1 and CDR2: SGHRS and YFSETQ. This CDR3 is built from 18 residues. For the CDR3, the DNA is TGCGCCAGCAGCGGGACCGGGACAGGGATAGGTGGGGCCAACGTCCTGACTTTC. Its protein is CASSGTGTGIGGANVLTF.

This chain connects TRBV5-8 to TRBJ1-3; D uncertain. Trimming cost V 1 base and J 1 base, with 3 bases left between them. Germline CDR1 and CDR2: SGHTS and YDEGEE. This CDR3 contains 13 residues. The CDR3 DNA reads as TGTGCCAGCAGCTTGCCGTCTGGAAACACCATATATTTT. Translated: CASSLPSGNTIYF.

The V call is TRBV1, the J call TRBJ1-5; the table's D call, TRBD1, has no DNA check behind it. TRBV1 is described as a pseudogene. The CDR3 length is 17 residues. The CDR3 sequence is CTSSQDCGTASNQPQHF. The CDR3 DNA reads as TGCACCAGCAGCCAAGATTGCGGGACAGCTAGCAATCAGCCCCAGCATTTT.

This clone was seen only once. The CDR3 sequence is CAWSVGSGGADTQYF. CDR3 DNA sequence: TGTGCCTGGAGTGTAGGCAGCGGGGGGGCAGATACGCAGTATTTT. V usage is TRBV30 and J usage is TRBJ2-3; 10 bases are shared with TRBD2. The V gene end was trimmed by 0 bases and the J gene end by 4 bases; junction bases not matched to a gene: 4. This CDR3 contains 15 residues. The germline CDR1 and CDR2 sequences are GTSNPN and SVGIG (reference sequence).

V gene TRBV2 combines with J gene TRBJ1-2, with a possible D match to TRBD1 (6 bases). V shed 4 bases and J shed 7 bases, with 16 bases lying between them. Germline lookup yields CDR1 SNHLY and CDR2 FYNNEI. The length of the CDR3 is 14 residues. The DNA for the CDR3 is TGTGCCAGCAGTGCGGGGGGGCGGACTGTTGGCTACACCTTC. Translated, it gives CASSAGGRTVGYTF.

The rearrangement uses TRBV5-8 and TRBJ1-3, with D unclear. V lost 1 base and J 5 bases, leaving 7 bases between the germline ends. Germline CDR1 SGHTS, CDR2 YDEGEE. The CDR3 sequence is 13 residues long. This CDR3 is CASSLRVRNTIYF. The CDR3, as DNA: TGTGCCAGCAGCTTGCGGGTTCGAAACACCATATATTTT.

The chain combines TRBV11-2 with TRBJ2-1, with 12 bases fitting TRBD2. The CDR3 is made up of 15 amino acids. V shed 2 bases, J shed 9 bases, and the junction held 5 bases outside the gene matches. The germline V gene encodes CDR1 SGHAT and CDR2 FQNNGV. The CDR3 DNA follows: TGTGCCAGCAGCTTACTAGCGGGAGGGCCGGTTGAGCAGTTCTTC. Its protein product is CASSLLAGGPVEQFF.

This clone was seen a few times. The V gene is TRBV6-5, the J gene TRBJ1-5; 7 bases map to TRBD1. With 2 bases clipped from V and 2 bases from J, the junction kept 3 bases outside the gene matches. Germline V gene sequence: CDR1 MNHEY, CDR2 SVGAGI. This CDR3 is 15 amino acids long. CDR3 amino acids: CASSYTRGGNQPQHF. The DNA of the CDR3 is TGTGCCAGCAGTTACACCAGGGGGGGCAATCAGCCCCAGCATTTT.

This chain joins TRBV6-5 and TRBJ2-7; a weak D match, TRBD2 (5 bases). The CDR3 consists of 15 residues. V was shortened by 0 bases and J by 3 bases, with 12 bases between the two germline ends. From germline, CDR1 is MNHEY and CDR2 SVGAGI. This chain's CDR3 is CASSYSHQGSYEQYF. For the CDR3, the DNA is TGTGCCAGCAGTTACTCCCATCAAGGGAGCTACGAGCAGTACTTC.